This T cell receptor beta chain was profiled in a study of CXCR3-negative and CXCR3-positive naive CD8 T cells. General study results and limits: Researchers report CXCR3 expression partially decreased after cryopreservation, with fresh PBMCs used in most assays. Comparably high diversity was seen in both naive subsets, and much lower diversity in memory CD8+ cells.

A word on this clonotype: What it binds is unknown.

Germline V lookup: CDR1 SQVTM, CDR2 ANQGSEA. The CDR3 is made up of 13 amino acids. It was by 5' RACE with UMI labels that the TRB cDNA libraries were prepared. TCRdb reanalyzed the 5' RACE reads and collapses them to one entry per CDR3 protein, without DNA. This sample lists tens of thousands of distinct CDR3 sequences; its ten largest clones have more than 1.5%. Source material: naive CXCR3- CD8+ T cells from blood. Regarding subset: CD45RO-CCR7+CD27+CD95- naive CD8+ T cells lacking CXCR3 (TNR3-). The rearrangement links TRBV29-1 to TRBJ1-2; the TRBD1 assignment by TCRdb is unverifiable without DNA. The sequence derives from a human donor in good health. Some clones in this sample may be carry-over from other donors' samples. The CDR3 sequence is CSVEGGGGYGYTF.